This is a list of T cell receptor beta chains from one sample in a study of post-analysis software for immune sequencing data. TCRdb ran MiXCR on the PCR reads and lists one entry per CDR3 protein. The sample yields about 540,000 distinct CDR3 sequences, about a third seen once. Sequencing was performed on blood. These receptors all come from a girl under 18 with multiple sclerosis. CDR3s include the opening cysteine and the closing phenylalanine or tryptophan. A D gene is named only where the DNA matches it firmly. The size entry is marked missing in some rows and otherwise reads once, few, many or a size class.

V gene	J gene	clone size	CDR3 length	D gene	CDR3 DNA	CDR3 protein
TRBV20-1	TRBJ2-4	few	16	TRBD1	TGCAGTGCCATCCCCCCCCGGGACAGGGCTAAAAACATTCAGTACTTC	CSAIPPRDRAKNIQYF
TRBV6-6	TRBJ2-2	NA	16	NA	TGTGCCAGCATGGACGGGGCGTTGGGCTTCAACGGGGAGCGGTTTTTT	CASMDGALGFNGERFF
TRBV4-1	TRBJ1-2	once	15	NA	TGCGCCAGCAGCCAAGAAGGGACGGCTAACTATGGCTACACCTTC	CASSQEGTANYGYTF
TRBV4-1	TRBJ2-7	few	15	NA	TGCGCCAGCAGCCAAGAGACTTGGGCAACCTACGAGCAGTACTTC	CASSQETWATYEQYF
TRBV12-3/TRBV12-4	TRBJ1-5	NA	15	TRBD1	TGTGCCAGCAGTTTGGACAGGGATGGCAATCAGCCCCAGCATTTT	CASSLDRDGNQPQHF
TRBV2	TRBJ1-1	few	13	NA	TGTGCCAGCAGCACCAACCGAGGATTCGACGCTTTCTTT	CASSTNRGFDAFF
TRBV6-4	TRBJ2-3	NA	19	TRBD2	TGTGCCAGCAGTGACTCCCCCCTAGCGGGGGGGCTCCAGTCAGATACGCAGTATTTT	CASSDSPLAGGLQSDTQYF
TRBV7-9	TRBJ2-6	few	15	NA	TGTGCCAGCAGCTTACAATTCTCTGGGGCCAACGTCCTGACTTTC	CASSLQFSGANVLTF
TRBV15	TRBJ1-5	few	14	TRBD1	TGTGCCACCAGCAGGGACAGGGAAGGTCAGCCCCAGCATTTT	CATSRDREGQPQHF
TRBV6-6	TRBJ1-6	NA	14	TRBD1	TGTGCCAGCAGTTACCGACAGGGAGATTCACCCCTCCACTTT	CASSYRQGDSPLHF
TRBV20-1	TRBJ1-5	few	13	TRBD1	TGCAGTGCTGGCGGACAGGGAGGTCAGCCCCAGCATTTT	CSAGGQGGQPQHF
TRBV5-1	TRBJ1-2	NA	15	NA	TGCGCCAGCAGCTTGGGTTTCGGGGTGACCTATGGCTACACCTTC	CASSLGFGVTYGYTF
TRBV3-1	TRBJ2-5	few	15	NA	TGTGCCAGCAGCCAAGACCTCGGGGCCGGGGAGACCCAGTACTTC	CASSQDLGAGETQYF
TRBV29-1	TRBJ2-7	NA	13	NA	TGCAGCGTTGGCTGGGCCAGGACCTACGAGCAGTACTTC	CSVGWARTYEQYF
TRBV6-2/TRBV6-3	TRBJ2-3	few	14	NA	TGTGCCAGCACCCATCCGGTGGCCACAGATACGCAGTATTTT	CASTHPVATDTQYF
TRBV29-1	TRBJ2-3	NA	20	TRBD2	TGCAGCGTTGAAGAAAAGGCGTTCTGGCGACTAGCGGGGGGCACAGATACGCAGTATTTT	CSVEEKAFWRLAGGTDTQYF
TRBV12-3/TRBV12-4	TRBJ2-5	NA	15	NA	TGTGCCAGCAGTTTATCTGCAGCTAGCCAAGAGACCCAGTACTTC	CASSLSAASQETQYF
TRBV25-1	TRBJ1-1	few	12	NA	TGTGCCAGCAGTGAAGGGGGGACTGAAGCTTTCTTT	CASSEGGTEAFF
TRBV20-1	TRBJ1-6	NA	14	TRBD1	TGCAGTGCTAGAGGACAGGGGAGTAATTCACCCCCCCACTTT	CSARGQGSNSPPHF